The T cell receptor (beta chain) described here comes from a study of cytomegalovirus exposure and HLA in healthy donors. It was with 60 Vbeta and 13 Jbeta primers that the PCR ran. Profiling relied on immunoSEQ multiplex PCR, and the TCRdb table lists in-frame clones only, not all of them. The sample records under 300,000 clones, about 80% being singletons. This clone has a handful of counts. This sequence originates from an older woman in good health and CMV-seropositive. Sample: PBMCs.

This CDR3 reads CASASGGGEKLFF. CDR3 nucleotide sequence: TGTGCCAGTGCCTCGGGAGGCGGTGAAAAACTGTTTTTT. This sequence joins TRBV28 and TRBJ1-4; D gene uncertain. V lost 9 bases and J 7 bases, leaving 15 bases between the germline ends. The CDR3 is 13 residues long. CDR1 is MDHEN, CDR2 SYDVKM, per germline.